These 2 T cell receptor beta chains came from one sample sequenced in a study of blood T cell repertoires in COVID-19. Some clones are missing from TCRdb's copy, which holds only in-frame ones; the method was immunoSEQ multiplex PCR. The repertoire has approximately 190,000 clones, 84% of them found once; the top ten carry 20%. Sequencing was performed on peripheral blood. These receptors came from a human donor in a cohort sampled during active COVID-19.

The CDR3 nucleotides read TGTGCCAGCTCACCACCGCGTCTTGGGGGGTTGGACACTGAAGCTTTCTTT. The encoded protein is CASSPPRLGGLDTEAFF. This chain connects TRBV18 to TRBJ1-1; weak D call: TRBD1 (5 bases). Germline V lookup: CDR1 KGHSH, CDR2 LQKENI. This CDR3 has 17 amino acids. V was trimmed by 0 bases and J by 3 bases, leaving 17 bases between them.

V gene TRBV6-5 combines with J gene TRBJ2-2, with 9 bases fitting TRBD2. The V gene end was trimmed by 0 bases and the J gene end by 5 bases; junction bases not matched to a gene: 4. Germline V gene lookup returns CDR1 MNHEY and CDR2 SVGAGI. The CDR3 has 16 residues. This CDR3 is CASSYSGTSWTGELFF. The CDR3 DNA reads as TGTGCCAGCAGTTACTCGGGGACTAGCTGGACCGGGGAGCTGTTTTTT.